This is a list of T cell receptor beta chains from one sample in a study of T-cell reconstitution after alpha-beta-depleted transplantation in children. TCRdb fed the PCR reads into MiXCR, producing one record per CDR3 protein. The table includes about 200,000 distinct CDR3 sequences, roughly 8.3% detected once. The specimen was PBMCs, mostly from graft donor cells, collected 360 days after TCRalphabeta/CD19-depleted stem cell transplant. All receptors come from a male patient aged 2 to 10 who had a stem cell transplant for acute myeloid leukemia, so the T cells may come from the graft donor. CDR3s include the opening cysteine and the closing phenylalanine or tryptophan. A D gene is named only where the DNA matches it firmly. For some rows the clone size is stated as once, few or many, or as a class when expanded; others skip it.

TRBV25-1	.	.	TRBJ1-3	TGTGCCAGCAGTGACCCAGGGGTAGCCGGAAACACCATATATTTT	CASSDPGVAGNTIYF
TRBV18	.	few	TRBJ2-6	TGTGCCAGCGCCTCTGGGGCCAACGTCCTGACTTTC	CASASGANVLTF
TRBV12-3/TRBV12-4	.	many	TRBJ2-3	TGTGCCAGCAGGCCCACAGGGACAGATACGCAGTATTTT	CASRPTGTDTQYF
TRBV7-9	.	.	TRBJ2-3	TGTGCCAGCAGCCCGCGACAACCCCTAGATAGCACAGATACGCAGTATTTT	CASSPRQPLDSTDTQYF
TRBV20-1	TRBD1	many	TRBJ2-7	TGCAGTGCTAATAGGGGGCATGACGAGCAGTACTTC	CSANRGHDEQYF
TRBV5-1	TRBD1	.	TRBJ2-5	TGCGCCAGCAGCTTGCAGGGGGAAGAGACCCAGTACTTC	CASSLQGEETQYF
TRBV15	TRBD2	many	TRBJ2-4	TGTGCCACCAGCATCCGATACGAACTAGCGGGGCGTCAGTACTTC	CATSIRYELAGRQYF
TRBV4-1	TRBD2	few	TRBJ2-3	TGCGCCAGCAGCACCCGACTAGCGGAACGCACAGATACGCAGTATTTT	CASSTRLAERTDTQYF
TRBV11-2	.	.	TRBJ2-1	TGTGCCAGCAGCTTCAGTGTTGCGTTCTACAATGAGCAGTTCTTC	CASSFSVAFYNEQFF
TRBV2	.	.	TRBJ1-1	TGTGCCAGCAGTAGGGACAAATGGGGCACTGAAGCTTTCTTT	CASSRDKWGTEAFF
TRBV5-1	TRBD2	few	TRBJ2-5	TGCGCCAGCAGCTTGATGCTAGCGGGGAAAGAGACCCAGTACTTC	CASSLMLAGKETQYF
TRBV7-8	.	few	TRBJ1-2	TGTGCCAGCAGCTACGGGGGTTTTGACTATGGCTACACCTTC	CASSYGGFDYGYTF
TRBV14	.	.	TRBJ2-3	TGTGCCAGCAGCCACACCCGGGGGCTAGCGGACACAGATACGCAGTATTTT	CASSHTRGLADTDTQYF
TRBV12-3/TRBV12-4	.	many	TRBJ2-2	TGTGCCAGCAGTTCTTTCAACACCGGGGAGCTGTTTTTT	CASSSFNTGELFF
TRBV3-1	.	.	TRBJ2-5	TGTGCCAGCAGCGAAGATCTAGGGGCCGCACTTCAAGAGACCCAGTACTTC	CASSEDLGAALQETQYF
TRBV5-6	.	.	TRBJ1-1	TGTGCCAGCAGCCCGAGGACACCTAGGGTAAACACTGAAGCTTTCTTT	CASSPRTPRVNTEAFF
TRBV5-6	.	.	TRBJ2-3	TGTGCCAGCAGCTTAGGGTTTGACCTCACAGATACGCAGTATTTT	CASSLGFDLTDTQYF
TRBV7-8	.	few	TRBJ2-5	TGTGCCAGCAGCTTAGACTCTGGACTCTTTAGTCAGTACTTC	CASSLDSGLFSQYF
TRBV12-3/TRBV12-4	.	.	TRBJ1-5	TGTGCCAGCAGTTTATCTGGCAGGGGTAGCCAGCCCCAGCATTTT	CASSLSGRGSQPQHF
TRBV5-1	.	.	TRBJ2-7	TGCGCCAGCAGCTCGGGACACCTCTCCTACGAGCAGTACTTC	CASSSGHLSYEQYF
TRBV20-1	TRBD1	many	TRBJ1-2	TGCAGTGCTAGGACACAGGGGGCCGGCTATGGCTACACCTTC	CSARTQGAGYGYTF
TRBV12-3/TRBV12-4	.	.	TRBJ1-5	TGTGCCAGCCGTCAGGCGCCACTGGGCAATCAGCCCCAGCATTTT	CASRQAPLGNQPQHF
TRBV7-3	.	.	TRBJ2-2	TGTGCCAGCAGCTTAACCTTGGGACACGCAACCGGGGAGCTGTTTTTT	CASSLTLGHATGELFF
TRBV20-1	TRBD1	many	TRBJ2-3	TGCAGTGCTACCCGGGACAGGGTTGATACGCAGTATTTT	CSATRDRVDTQYF
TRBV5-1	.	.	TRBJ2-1	TGCGCCAGCAGCTTGAGTTTTGGTGGAATCAATGAGCAGTTCTTC	CASSLSFGGINEQFF
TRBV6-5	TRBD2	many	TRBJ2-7	TGTGCCACCCAAAGAGGGACTAGCTACGAGCAGTACTTC	CATQRGTSYEQYF
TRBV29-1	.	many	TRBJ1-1	TGCAGCGTTGAAGGGGGGGGTAGGGCTGAAGCTTTCTTT	CSVEGGGRAEAFF
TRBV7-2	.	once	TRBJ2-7	TGTGCCAGCAGCTTAGTGGGACACGGAGGCTACGAGCAGTACTTC	CASSLVGHGGYEQYF
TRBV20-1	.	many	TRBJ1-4	TGCAGTGCCCTATACAGGGCCGCGCGGGAAAAACTGTTTTTT	CSALYRAAREKLFF
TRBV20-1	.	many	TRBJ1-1	TGCAGTGCTCTACAGGGTCTACCGAACACTGAAGCTTTCTTT	CSALQGLPNTEAFF
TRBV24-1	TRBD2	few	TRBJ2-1	TGTGCCACCAGTGACTCCGCTAGCGGGTCCTACAATGAGCAGTTCTTC	CATSDSASGSYNEQFF
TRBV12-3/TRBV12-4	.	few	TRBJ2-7	TGTGCCAGCAGTTCGACGGGCTCCTACGAGCAGTACTTC	CASSSTGSYEQYF
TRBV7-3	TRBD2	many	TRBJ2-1	TGTGCCAGCAGCTTAAATGGCGGGACTACCTACAATGAGCAGTTCTTC	CASSLNGGTTYNEQFF
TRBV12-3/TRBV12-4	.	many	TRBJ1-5	TGTGCCAGCAGTTTACGAGGGGTAGCGTGGGAATTGTGGCCCCAGCATTTT	CASSLRGVAWELWPQHF
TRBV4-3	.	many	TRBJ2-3	TGCGCCAGCAGCGTAAGCACCACAGATACGCAGTATTTT	CASSVSTTDTQYF
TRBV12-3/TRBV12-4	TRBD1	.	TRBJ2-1	TGTGCCAGCAGTACCGGGACAGGATACAATGAGCAGTTCTTC	CASSTGTGYNEQFF